These 13 T cell receptor beta chains were all obtained from the same sample, sequenced in a study of blood T cells in healthy people across ages. Alongside a J-beta primer mix, a sample-barcoded 5' primer served in a second PCR lasting roughly 6 to 12 cycles. TCRdb reanalysed the 5' RACE reads using MiXCR and keeps one entry per CDR3 protein. The table has 750,000 to 950,000 distinct CDR3 sequences, about 55% seen once; the top ten hold approximately 40%. Material for sequencing was blood. The receptor set was obtained from an elderly man in good health.

On this clonotype: One junction end disagrees with the germline gene, perhaps due to a read error. The genes are TRBV5-1 and TRBJ2-4, with 8 positions matching TRBD2. The J call is doubtful: the DNA matches TRBJ2-7 better. The CDR3 totals 15 residues. Germline loops: CDR1 SGHRS, CDR2 YFSETQ. The DNA for the CDR3 is TGCGTCAGCAGGCCCGGGGGAGCGGGAGATTACGAGCAGTACTTC. Its translation is CVSRPGGAGDYEQYF.

This clonotype was seen a handful of times. The chain uses TRBV10-2 and TRBJ2-7, with 7 bases matching TRBD2. The CDR3 is 14 amino acids. V was pared by 7 bases and J by 0 bases, with 6 bases of the junction left unmatched. Looked up from germline, CDR1 is WSHSY and CDR2 is SAAADI. In DNA form, the CDR3 reads TGCGCCAGCACCATGGCGGGAGTCTCCTACGAGCAGTACTTC. This codes for CASTMAGVSYEQYF.

J is TRBJ2-7 and V is TRBV20-1; 14 nucleotides agree with TRBD2. Germline CDR1 DFQATT, CDR2 SNEGSKA (reference sequence). The ends lost 5 bases at V and 5 bases at J; junction bases unmatched: 2. This CDR3 spans 13 amino acids. DNA of the CDR3: TGCAGTGCTGGGACTAGCGGGAGCCACGAGCAGTACTTC. It specifies CSAGTSGSHEQYF.

This chain connects TRBV18 to TRBJ2-7; D may match TRBD1 or TRBD2 (5 bases each). Germline V gene sequence: CDR1 KGHSH, CDR2 LQKENI. CDR3 length: 14 amino acids. V was trimmed by 3 bases and J by 7 bases, leaving 16 bases between them. The CDR3 is CASSPPGPGGEQYF. Here the CDR3 DNA reads TGTGCCAGCTCACCGCCTGGACCTGGGGGAGAGCAGTACTTC. The full variable domain, in which reference TRBV18 and TRBJ2-7 provide the parts outside the CDR3, is NAGVMQNPRHLVRRRGQEARLRCSPMKGHSHVYWYRQLPEEGLKFMVYLQKENIIDESGMPKERFSAEFPKEGPSILRIQQVVRGDSAAYFCASSPPGPGGEQYFGPGTRLTVT.

This clonotype was seen only a few times. This chain links TRBV20-1 with TRBJ2-7, with D perhaps TRBD1 (5 bases). CDR3 size: 10 residues. Between the trimmed V and J ends, which lost 3 bases and 7 bases, there was a span of 7 bases. Per germline, CDR1 DFQATT and CDR2 SNEGSKA (reference sequence). Here the CDR3 DNA reads TGCAGTGCTAGTAACAGGGAGCAGTACTTC. Translated: CSASNREQYF.

CDR3 in amino acids: CASSPYGQGPNEQFF. The CDR3, as DNA: TGTGCCAGCAGCCCATATGGGCAGGGCCCCAATGAGCAGTTCTTC. The chain recombines TRBV14 with TRBJ2-1; D is possibly TRBD1 (5 bases). Trimming removed 4 bases from V and 6 bases from J, with 16 bases in between. The CDR3 has 15 amino acids. CDR1 SGHDN and CDR2 FVKESK come from the germline V gene.

The rearrangement joins TRBV6-1 to TRBJ2-7, with D tentatively TRBD1 or TRBD2 (6 bases each). The germline V and J ends were trimmed by 10 bases and 2 bases, with 12 bases remaining between them. The germline gives CDR1 MNHNS, CDR2 SASEGT. This CDR3 has 12 amino acids. The CDR3 protein is CAILGGTYEQYF. DNA of the CDR3: TGTGCCATCCTAGGGGGGACCTACGAGCAGTACTTC.

This chain connects TRBV27 to TRBJ1-5; D gene ambiguous. CDR1 and CDR2 from the germline V gene are MNHEY and SMNVEV (reference sequence). This CDR3 region has 15 residues. V gave up 1 base and J gave up 1 base, with 8 bases separating them. CDR3 protein: CASSLLASSNQPQHF. In DNA, the CDR3 is TGTGCCAGCAGTTTATTGGCCTCCAGCAATCAGCCCCAGCATTTT.

In this sample, this clonotype turned up a few times. This chain links TRBV18 with TRBJ2-4; TRBD2 is a possible D gene (5 bases). The J call is doubtful: the DNA matches TRBJ2-7 better. CDR1 KGHSH and CDR2 LQKENI come from the germline V gene. The CDR3 spans 15 residues. Here the CDR3 reads CASSPPPGYYDEQYF. As DNA, the CDR3 is TGTGCCAGCTCACCACCGCCGGGATATTACGACGAGCAGTACTTC.

This clonotype was observed a handful of times. J is TRBJ2-1 and V is TRBV20-1; D gene uncertain. The V gene lost 5 bases and the J gene lost 6 bases, with 11 bases spanning the gap. Germline V gene lookup returns CDR1 DFQATT and CDR2 SNEGSKA (reference sequence). This CDR3 region has 12 residues. The CDR3 protein is CSARGDSNEQFF. DNA of the CDR3: TGCAGTGCTCGAGGTGACTCCAATGAGCAGTTCTTC.

This clonotype occurred many times. The chain joins TRBV20-1 to TRBJ2-3, with a tentative D call TRBD2 (5 bases). V was pared by 5 bases and J by 2 bases, with 11 bases between. The V gene's germline CDR1 is DFQATT and CDR2 SNEGSKA (reference sequence). The CDR3 length is 13 residues. CDR3 DNA: TGCAGTGCTGGTGGGAGCTACACAGATACGCAGTATTTT. The encoded protein is CSAGGSYTDTQYF.

This clonotype has just a few counts. The rearrangement links TRBV11-2 to TRBJ2-1; 8 bases are shared with TRBD2. The CDR3 has 15 amino acids. Germline V gene lookup returns CDR1 SGHAT and CDR2 FQNNGV. Trimming removed 1 base from V and 7 bases from J; junction bases left unmatched: 6. The CDR3, as DNA: TGTGCCAGCAGCTTAGTGGCCGGGAGGGGTAATGAGCAGTTCTTC. Protein product: CASSLVAGRGNEQFF.

V gene TRBV10-3 combines with J gene TRBJ2-5; possibly TRBD1 for D (5 bases). V was shortened by 5 bases and J by 3 bases, with 10 bases between the two germline ends. From germline, CDR1 is ENHRY and CDR2 SYGVKD. CDR3 length equals 13 residues. This chain's CDR3 is CAISQGFEETQYF. The CDR3, as DNA: TGTGCCATCAGTCAGGGTTTTGAAGAGACCCAGTACTTC.